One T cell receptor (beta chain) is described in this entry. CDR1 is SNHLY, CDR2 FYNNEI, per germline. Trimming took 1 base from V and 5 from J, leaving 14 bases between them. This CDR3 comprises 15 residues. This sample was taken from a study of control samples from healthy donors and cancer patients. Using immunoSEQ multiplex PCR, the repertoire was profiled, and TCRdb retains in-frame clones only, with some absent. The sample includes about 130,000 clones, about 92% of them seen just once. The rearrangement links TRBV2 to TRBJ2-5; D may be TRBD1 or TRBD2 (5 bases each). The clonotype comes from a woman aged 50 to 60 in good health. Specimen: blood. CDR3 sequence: CASSEGGVATETQYF. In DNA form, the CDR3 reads TGTGCCAGCAGTGAAGGAGGGGTAGCCACGGAGACCCAGTACTTC.